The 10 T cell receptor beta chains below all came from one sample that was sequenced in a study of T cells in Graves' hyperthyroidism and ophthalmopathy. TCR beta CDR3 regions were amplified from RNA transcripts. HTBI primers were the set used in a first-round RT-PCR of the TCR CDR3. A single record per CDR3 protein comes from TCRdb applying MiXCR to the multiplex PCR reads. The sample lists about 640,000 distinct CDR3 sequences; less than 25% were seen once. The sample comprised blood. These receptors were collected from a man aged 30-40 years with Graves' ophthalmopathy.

CDR3 DNA sequence: TGTGCCATCGGCCTCGGGACAGGGGACGGCTACACCTTC. It encodes CAIGLGTGDGYTF. The rearrangement joins TRBV10-3 to TRBJ1-2; 10 bases align to TRBD1. V shed 8 bases and J 8 bases; nucleotides not matched to a gene: 8. The CDR3 has 13 residues. Germline lookup yields CDR1 ENHRY and CDR2 SYGVKD.

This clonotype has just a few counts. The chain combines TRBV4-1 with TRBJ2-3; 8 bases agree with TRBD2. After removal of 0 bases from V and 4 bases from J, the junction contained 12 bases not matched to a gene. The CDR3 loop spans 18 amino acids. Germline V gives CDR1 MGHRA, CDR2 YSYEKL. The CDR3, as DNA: TGCGCCAGCAGCCAAGATCCAGCGGGAGCGGTTTTAGCAGATACGCAGTATTTT. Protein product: CASSQDPAGAVLADTQYF.

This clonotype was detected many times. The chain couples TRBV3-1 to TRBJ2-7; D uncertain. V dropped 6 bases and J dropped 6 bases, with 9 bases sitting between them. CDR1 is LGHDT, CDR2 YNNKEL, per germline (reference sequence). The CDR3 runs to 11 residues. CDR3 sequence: CASSPQAEQYF. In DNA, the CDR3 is TGTGCCAGCAGTCCCCAGGCCGAGCAGTACTTC.

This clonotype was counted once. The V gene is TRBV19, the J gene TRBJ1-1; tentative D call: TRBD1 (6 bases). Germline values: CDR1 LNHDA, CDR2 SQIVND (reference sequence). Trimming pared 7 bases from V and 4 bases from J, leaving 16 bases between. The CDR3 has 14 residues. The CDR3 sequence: CASTPLQGVTEAFF. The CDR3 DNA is TGTGCCAGTACCCCCTTACAGGGTGTCACTGAAGCTTTCTTT. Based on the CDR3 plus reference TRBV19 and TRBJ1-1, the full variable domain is DGGITQSPKYLFRKEGQNVTLSCEQNLNHDAMYWYRQDPGQGLRLIYYSQIVNDFQKGDIAEGYSVSREKKESFPLTVTSAQKNPTAFYLCASTPLQGVTEAFFGQGTRLTVV.

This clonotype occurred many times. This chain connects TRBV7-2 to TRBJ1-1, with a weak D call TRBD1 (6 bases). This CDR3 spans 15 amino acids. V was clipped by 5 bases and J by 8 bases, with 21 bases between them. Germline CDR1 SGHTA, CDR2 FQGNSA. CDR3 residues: CASSLKGGGGTEAFF. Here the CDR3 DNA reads TGTGCCAGCAGCCTGAAAGGGGGAGGGGGTACGGAAGCTTTCTTT.

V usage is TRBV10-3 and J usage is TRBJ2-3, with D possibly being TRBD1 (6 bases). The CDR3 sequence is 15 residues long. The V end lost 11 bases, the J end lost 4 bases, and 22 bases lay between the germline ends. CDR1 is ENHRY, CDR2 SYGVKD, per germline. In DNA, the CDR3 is TGTGCCGTACGGCGCCAGCTCGGACAGTCAGATACGCAGTATTTT. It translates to CAVRRQLGQSDTQYF.

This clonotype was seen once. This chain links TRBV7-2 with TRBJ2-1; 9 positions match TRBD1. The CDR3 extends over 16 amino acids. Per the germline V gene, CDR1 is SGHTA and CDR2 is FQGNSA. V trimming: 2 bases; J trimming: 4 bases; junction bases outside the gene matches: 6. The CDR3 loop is CASSLIGTGIYNEQFF. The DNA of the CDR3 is TGTGCCAGCAGCTTAATTGGGACAGGGATTTACAATGAGCAGTTCTTC.

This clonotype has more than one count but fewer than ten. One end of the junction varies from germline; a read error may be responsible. CDR3 nucleotide sequence: TGTGCCAGCTCACCATCGCCGGACAGCTATCTTCATTTT. Translated: CASSPSPDSYLHF. The genes are TRBV18 and TRBJ1-3, with D perhaps TRBD1 (6 bases). The CDR3 has 13 amino acids. Looked up from germline, CDR1 is KGHSH and CDR2 is LQKENI.

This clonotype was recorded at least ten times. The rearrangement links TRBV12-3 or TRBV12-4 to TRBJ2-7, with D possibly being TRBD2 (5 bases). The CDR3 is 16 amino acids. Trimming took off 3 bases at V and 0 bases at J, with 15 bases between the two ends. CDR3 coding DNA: TGTGCCAGCAGTTTCGGACTGGACGGGGTCTCCTACGAGCAGTACTTC. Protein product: CASSFGLDGVSYEQYF.

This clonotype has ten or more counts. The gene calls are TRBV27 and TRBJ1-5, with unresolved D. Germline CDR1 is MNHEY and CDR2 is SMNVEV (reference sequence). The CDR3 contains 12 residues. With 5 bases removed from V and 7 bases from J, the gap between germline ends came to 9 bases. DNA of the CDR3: TGTGCCAGCAGTGTGGGCGGACAGCCCCAGCATTTT. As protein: CASSVGGQPQHF.